This TCR beta chain appears in the sequencing data of a study of cytomegalovirus exposure and HLA in healthy donors. After removal of 1 base from V and 2 bases from J, the junction contained 10 bases not matched to a gene. Per the germline V gene, CDR1 is SGHTA and CDR2 is FQGTGA. This CDR3 is built from 17 residues. The study ran its PCR with 60 Vbeta and 13 Jbeta primers. Clones were sequenced by immunoSEQ multiplex PCR, and TCRdb holds only the in-frame ones, with some missing. The data hold 160,000 or so clones, with 80% to 90% observed a single time. V usage is TRBV7-3 and J usage is TRBJ1-2; 7 bases are shared with TRBD1. This sequence originates from a woman under 30 in good health and CMV-seropositive. Sequences were obtained from PBMCs. CDR3 coding DNA: TGTGCCAGCAGCTTAAACCCCCCCACGACAGGGAACTATGGCTACACCTTC. It translates to CASSLNPPTTGNYGYTF.